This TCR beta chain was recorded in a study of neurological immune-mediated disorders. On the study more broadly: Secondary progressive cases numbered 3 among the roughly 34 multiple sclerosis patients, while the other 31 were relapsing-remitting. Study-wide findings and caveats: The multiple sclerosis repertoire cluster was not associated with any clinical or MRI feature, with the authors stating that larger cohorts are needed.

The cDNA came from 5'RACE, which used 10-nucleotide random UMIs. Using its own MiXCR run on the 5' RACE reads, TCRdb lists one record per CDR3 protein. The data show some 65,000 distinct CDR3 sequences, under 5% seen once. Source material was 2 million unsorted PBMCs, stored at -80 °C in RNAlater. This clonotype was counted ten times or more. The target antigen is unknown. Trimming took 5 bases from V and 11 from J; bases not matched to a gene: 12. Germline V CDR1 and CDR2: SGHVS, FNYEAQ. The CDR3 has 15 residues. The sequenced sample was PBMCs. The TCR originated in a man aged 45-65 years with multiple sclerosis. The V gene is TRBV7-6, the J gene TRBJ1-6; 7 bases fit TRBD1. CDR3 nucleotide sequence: TGTGCCAGCAGCACCCGACAGGGCGGGAATACACCCCTCCACTTT. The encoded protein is CASSTRQGGNTPLHF.